This TCR beta chain derives from a study of blood T cell repertoires in COVID-19. Across the whole study: T cells, B-cell-depleted T cells, or PBMCs supplied cDNA or gDNA.

The CDR3 is 15 amino acids. Losses at the gene ends were 7 bases for V and 8 bases for J; bases not matched to a gene: 12. CDR1 SQVTM and CDR2 ANQGSEA come from the germline V gene. Sequencing was performed with immunoSEQ multiplex PCR; in TCRdb, only in-frame clones are kept and a portion is missing. This table has some 250,000 clones, roughly four fifths appearing once. The sequence came from a woman older than 75 with COVID-19, enrolled during active disease. Sequenced input: peripheral blood. The chain joins TRBV29-1 to TRBJ1-6; 9 bases align to TRBD1. CDR3 bases: TGCAGCGCGACCCGGGACAGGGCGGTTGATTCACCCCTCCACTTT. It translates to CSATRDRAVDSPLHF.